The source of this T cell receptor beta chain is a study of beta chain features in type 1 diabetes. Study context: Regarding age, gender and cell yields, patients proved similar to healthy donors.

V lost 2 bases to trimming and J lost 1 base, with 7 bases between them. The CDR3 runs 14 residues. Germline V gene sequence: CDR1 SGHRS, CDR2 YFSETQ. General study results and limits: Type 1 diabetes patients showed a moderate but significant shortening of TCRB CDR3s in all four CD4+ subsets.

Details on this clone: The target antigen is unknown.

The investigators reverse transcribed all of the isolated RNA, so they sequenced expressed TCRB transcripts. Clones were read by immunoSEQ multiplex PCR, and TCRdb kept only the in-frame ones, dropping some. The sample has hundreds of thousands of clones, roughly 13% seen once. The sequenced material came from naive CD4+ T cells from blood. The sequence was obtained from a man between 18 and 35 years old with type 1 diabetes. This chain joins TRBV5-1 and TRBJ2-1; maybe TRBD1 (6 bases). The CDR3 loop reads CASSFDRSYNEQFF. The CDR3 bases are TGCGCCAGCAGCTTCGACAGGTCCTACAATGAGCAGTTCTTC.